This T cell receptor beta chain was documented in a study of identical twins. Findings and caveats of the study: Where beta out-of-frame sequences were concerned, excess twin sharing was weaker. In cord blood, abundant beta clonotypes had fewer insertions; memory showed no trend.

After removal of 7 bases from V and 4 bases from J, the junction contained 9 bases not matched to a gene. CDR1 MNHNS and CDR2 SASEGT come from the germline V gene. CDR3 length: 14 amino acids. This clonotype was recorded a few times. What it recognizes is unknown. Each CDR3 protein gets one entry after TCRdb re-called the 5' RACE reads with MiXCR. The table includes some 230,000 distinct CDR3 sequences, roughly 7.1% detected once. These data are also associated with another study on T cells expressing NK-cell markers. In that study: In several experiments, sorting was confined to alpha-beta TCR T cells through use of an anti-gamma-delta TCR antibody. The same clonotypes also predominated in the CD3+CD56-NKG2C+ fraction of a handful of donors.

The clonotype was recovered from a woman aged 18-35 years in good health. This chain connects TRBV6-1 to TRBJ1-1; 7 nucleotides match TRBD1. Specimen: CD8+ T cells sorted from blood. The CDR3 nucleotides are TGTGCCAGCACCAGAACAGGGGTCGGCACTGAAGCTTTCTTT. It translates to CASTRTGVGTEAFF.